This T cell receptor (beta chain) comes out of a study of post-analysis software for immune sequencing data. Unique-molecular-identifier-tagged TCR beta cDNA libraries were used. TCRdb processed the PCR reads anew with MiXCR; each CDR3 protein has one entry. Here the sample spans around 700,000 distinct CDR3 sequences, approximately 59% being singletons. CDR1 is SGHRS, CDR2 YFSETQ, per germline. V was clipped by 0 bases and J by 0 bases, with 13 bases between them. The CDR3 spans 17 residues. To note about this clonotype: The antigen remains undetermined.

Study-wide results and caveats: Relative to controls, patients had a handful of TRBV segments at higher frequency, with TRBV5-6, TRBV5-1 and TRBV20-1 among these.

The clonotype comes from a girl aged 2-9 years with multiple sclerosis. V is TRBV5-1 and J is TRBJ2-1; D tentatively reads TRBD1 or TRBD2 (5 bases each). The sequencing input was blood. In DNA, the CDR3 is TGCGCCAGCAGCTTGGGGGGTCAGGGACCCTCCTACAATGAGCAGTTCTTC. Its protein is CASSLGGQGPSYNEQFF.